A single sample is the source of the 26 T cell receptor beta chains below, sequenced in a study of blood T cell repertoires in COVID-19. The method was immunoSEQ multiplex PCR; TCRdb's version includes in-frame clones alone and lacks a portion of them. This sample yields roughly 120,000 clones, of which 78% are seen a single time; 2.3% belongs to the top ten. Specimen: peripheral blood. The receptor set was obtained from a man between 65 and 85 years old with acute or convalescent COVID-19.

The CDR3 sequence is CASSLEQGYEQYF. The CDR3 coding sequence is TGTGCCAGCAGCTTAGAACAGGGCTACGAGCAGTACTTC. The chain recombines TRBV11-3 with TRBJ2-7; TRBD1 is a possible D gene (6 bases). The CDR3 has 13 amino acids. V lost 0 bases, J lost 3 bases, and 6 bases lay in between. CDR1 is SGHNT, CDR2 YENEEA, per germline.

The chain combines TRBV3-1 (or the pseudogene TRBV3-2) with TRBJ2-3; 9 nucleotides match TRBD2. This CDR3 spans 15 amino acids. The junction had 4 bases not matched to a gene; V was cut back by 5 bases and J by 1 base. CDR1 LGHDT and CDR2 YNNKEL come from the germline V gene (reference sequence). The CDR3 sequence: CASSFIAGGTDTQYF. The CDR3 coding sequence is TGTGCCAGCAGCTTTATAGCGGGGGGCACAGATACGCAGTATTTT.

The table lists this clone with a few counts. This rearrangement joins TRBV4-2 to TRBJ2-2; 15 bases are a match to TRBD2. CDR3 length: 17 amino acids. CDR1 is LGHNA, CDR2 YNFKEQ, per germline. V was clipped by 2 bases and J by 5 bases; unmatched bases: 3. CDR3 protein: CASSQLGLAGGTGELFF. The CDR3 region has the DNA TGTGCCAGCAGCCAACTCGGACTAGCGGGGGGGACCGGGGAGCTGTTTTTT.

The CDR3: CASSPPGRVNEKLFF. CDR3 sequence (DNA): TGTGCCAGCAGCCCGCCGGGAAGGGTTAATGAAAAACTGTTTTTT. The rearrangement joins TRBV3-1 (or the pseudogene TRBV3-2) to TRBJ1-4; no definite D call. The CDR3 contains 15 residues. V was clipped by 4 bases and J by 4 bases, with 13 bases between them. Germline V lookup: CDR1 LGHDT, CDR2 YNNKEL (reference sequence).

The V and J genes are TRBV5-1 and TRBJ2-1, with TRBD1 matching 8 bases. The CDR3 loop spans 15 amino acids. The germline V gene encodes CDR1 SGHRS and CDR2 YFSETQ. Trimming cost V 1 base and J 2 bases; bases outside gene matches: 2. This chain's CDR3 is CASSLTGGTYNEQFF. The CDR3 nucleotides are TGCGCCAGCAGCTTGACAGGGGGAACCTACAATGAGCAGTTCTTC.

This sequence joins TRBV3-1 (or the pseudogene TRBV3-2) and TRBJ2-3, with 8 bases aligning to TRBD2. CDR1 and CDR2 (germline): LGHDT, YNNKEL (reference sequence). This CDR3 has 20 residues. The trim removed 4 bases at V and 0 bases at J, leaving 18 bases unmatched. CDR3 nucleotides: TGTGCCAGCAGCCCCTCCCCCGCTAACGGGGGGGCCTATAGCACAGATACGCAGTATTTT. Translated: CASSPSPANGGAYSTDTQYF.

This clone was found a few times. The CDR3 coding sequence is TGTGCTAGTGGTTTGGGCCTATGGAATGAGCAGTTCTTC. This gives the protein CASGLGLWNEQFF. The chain combines TRBV12-5 with TRBJ2-1, with D hard to call. This CDR3 comprises 13 residues. Germline CDR1 is LGHNT and CDR2 is FRNRAP. V was clipped by 1 base and J by 7 bases, with 8 bases between them.

The chain is built from TRBV14 and TRBJ2-7, with D unclear. This CDR3 spans 12 amino acids. Trimming left V 0 bases short and J 6 bases short, with 6 bases between. From germline, CDR1 is SGHDN and CDR2 FVKESK. The CDR3: CASSQEFREQYF. The CDR3 DNA reads as TGTGCCAGCAGCCAAGAGTTCCGCGAGCAGTACTTC.

The J gene is TRBJ2-7, the V gene TRBV3-1 (or the pseudogene TRBV3-2), with 10 bases that match TRBD2. The germline gives CDR1 LGHDT, CDR2 YNNKEL (reference sequence). The CDR3 extends over 13 amino acids. Trimming took 6 bases from V and 3 from J; bases not matched to a gene: 2. The CDR3 loop is CASRLAGIYEQYF. The CDR3, as DNA: TGTGCCAGCAGACTAGCGGGGATCTACGAGCAGTACTTC.

The sample holds one count of this clone. V is TRBV19 and J is TRBJ1-2; 9 bases align to TRBD1. The V gene end was trimmed by 5 bases and the J gene end by 5 bases; junction bases not matched to a gene: 9. This CDR3 spans 15 amino acids. Germline values: CDR1 LNHDA, CDR2 SQIVND (reference sequence). CDR3 protein: CASSPRQGGGYGYTF. In DNA form, the CDR3 reads TGTGCCAGTAGTCCCAGACAGGGGGGAGGTTATGGCTACACCTTC.

V gene TRBV9 combines with J gene TRBJ2-7, with 9 bases lining up with TRBD2. This CDR3 region has 14 residues. After removal of 4 bases from V and 6 bases from J, the junction contained 8 bases not matched to a gene. Germline V gene data show CDR1 as SGDLS and CDR2 as YYNGEE. The CDR3 here is CASSRAGGMFEQYF. CDR3 DNA: TGTGCCAGCAGCCGTGCGGGGGGGATGTTCGAGCAGTACTTC.

This clone was detected a few times. The chain is built from TRBV18 and TRBJ1-2, with D perhaps matching TRBD1 (5 bases). Germline V lookup: CDR1 KGHSH, CDR2 LQKENI. This CDR3 comprises 16 residues. The ends were cut back, 0 bases at V and 5 bases at J, with 16 bases in the middle. The CDR3 DNA reads TGTGCCAGCTCACCACCGGATCGTATAGGGACTTATGGCTACACCTTC. Translating gives CASSPPDRIGTYGYTF.

CDR3 nucleotides: TGTGCCAGCAGCACATGGTCCGTCTACACCTTC. Its translation: CASSTWSVYTF. The J gene is TRBJ1-2, the V gene TRBV11-1; D not certain. The germline CDR1 and CDR2 sequences are SGHAT and FQDESV (reference sequence). The CDR3 has 11 amino acids. Trimming pared 5 bases from V and 10 bases from J, leaving 11 bases between.

The CDR3 region has the DNA TGTGCCTGGAGTCTAGGACAGGGTGTTGAAAAACTGTTTTTT. Protein product: CAWSLGQGVEKLFF. The chain has TRBV30 and TRBJ1-4; 8 bases are a match to TRBD1. Per the germline V gene, CDR1 is GTSNPN and CDR2 is SVGIG (reference sequence). The ends lost 2 bases at V and 7 bases at J; junction bases unmatched: 6. The CDR3 totals 14 residues.

The chain has TRBV30 and TRBJ1-2; 8 nucleotides align to TRBD1. V lost 2 bases to trimming and J lost 4 bases; unmatched junction nucleotides: 3. CDR1 and CDR2 (germline): GTSNPN, SVGIG (reference sequence). The CDR3 extends over 13 amino acids. The chain's CDR3 is CAWSMDRVYGYTF. CDR3 DNA: TGTGCCTGGAGTATGGACAGGGTCTATGGCTACACCTTC. Together with reference TRBV30 and TRBJ1-2, the CDR3 gives the full variable domain: SQTIHQWPATLVQPVGSPLSLECTVEGTSNPNLYWYRQAAGRGLQLLFYSVGIGQISSEVPQNLSASRPQDRQFILSSKKLLLSDSGFYLCAWSMDRVYGYTFGSGTRLTVV.

The chain couples TRBV6-5 to TRBJ1-2; possibly TRBD1 for D (6 bases). Trimming shortened V by 9 bases and J by 10 bases, and 21 bases separated the two germline ends. Germline CDR1 MNHEY, CDR2 SVGAGI. The CDR3 has 13 amino acids. As DNA, the CDR3 is TGTGCCAGTAGAACCGGTGGACAGCCTCTCTACACCTTC. Protein: CASRTGGQPLYTF.

The V call is TRBV20-1, the J call TRBJ1-1; a weak D match, TRBD1 (5 bases). The germline V gene encodes CDR1 DFQATT and CDR2 SNEGSKA (reference sequence). CDR3 length equals 12 residues. The V end was cut by 3 bases, the J end by 7 bases, with 12 bases between. In nucleotides, the CDR3 is TGCAGTGCTAGTAGCAGGGTTATTGAAGCTTTCTTT. This sequence encodes CSASSRVIEAFF.

The chain combines TRBV7-9 with TRBJ2-7; 8 bases are shared with TRBD2. The CDR3 loop spans 15 amino acids. Germline-derived CDR1 and CDR2 are SEHNR and FQNEAQ (reference sequence). Losses at the gene ends were 4 bases for V and 2 bases for J; bases not matched to a gene: 7. The CDR3: CASSWSQRGPYEQYF. CDR3 nucleotides: TGTGCCAGCAGCTGGTCCCAGCGGGGGCCCTACGAGCAGTACTTC.

This rearrangement joins TRBV18 to TRBJ1-1; D unresolved. Germline CDR1 is KGHSH and CDR2 is LQKENI. Trimming shortened V by 2 bases and J by 4 bases, and 17 bases separated the two germline ends. This CDR3 has 16 amino acids. The CDR3 sequence is CASSPIPHGVGTEAFF. The CDR3 DNA follows: TGTGCCAGCTCACCAATACCGCACGGGGTAGGCACTGAAGCTTTCTTT. The whole variable domain, filled in from reference TRBV18 and TRBJ1-1, reads NAGVMQNPRHLVRRRGQEARLRCSPMKGHSHVYWYRQLPEEGLKFMVYLQKENIIDESGMPKERFSAEFPKEGPSILRIQQVVRGDSAAYFCASSPIPHGVGTEAFFGQGTRLTVV.

The gene calls are TRBV5-4 and TRBJ2-1; 10 positions match TRBD1. V was pared by 5 bases and J by 7 bases, with 12 bases of the junction left unmatched. CDR1 and CDR2 from the germline V gene are SGHNT and YYREEE (reference sequence). This CDR3 contains 16 residues. Here the CDR3 reads CASSSMTGGASNEQFF. CDR3 nucleotide sequence: TGTGCCAGCAGTTCGATGACAGGGGGCGCGTCGAATGAGCAGTTCTTC. The complete variable domain, with remaining parts taken from reference TRBV5-4 and TRBJ2-1, reads ETGVTQSPTHLIKTRGQQVTLRCSSQSGHNTVSWYQQALGQGPQFIFQYYREEENGRGNFPPRFSGLQFPNYSSELNVNALELDDSALYLCASSSMTGGASNEQFFGPGTRLTVL.

This chain connects TRBV2 to TRBJ1-5, with TRBD1 identical over 11 bases. The CDR3 sequence is 15 residues long. Germline trimming cut 2 bases from V and 10 bases from J; bases unmatched to any gene: 7. In germline, CDR1 is SNHLY, CDR2 FYNNEI. In DNA, the CDR3 is TGTGCCAGCAGTGAAAGGGGGACAGGGGGTGGTCCCCAGCATTTT. This translates into CASSERGTGGGPQHF.

The V call is TRBV18, the J call TRBJ2-5; the D gene is possibly TRBD2 (5 bases). CDR3 length: 13 residues. The germline V gene encodes CDR1 KGHSH and CDR2 LQKENI. V dropped 2 bases and J dropped 5 bases, with 9 bases sitting between them. The CDR3 loop reads CASSPSGPETQYF. The DNA of the CDR3 is TGTGCCAGCTCACCAAGCGGACCGGAGACCCAGTACTTC.

This clone has more than one count but fewer than ten. The V gene is TRBV19, the J gene TRBJ2-1; 9 bases agree with TRBD1. CDR1 is LNHDA, CDR2 SQIVND, per germline (reference sequence). CDR3 length: 14 amino acids. V was clipped by 7 bases and J by 9 bases; unmatched bases: 10. The DNA of the CDR3 is TGTGCCAGTACCCCCCGGGACAGGGAACGTGAGCAGTTCTTC. Protein: CASTPRDREREQFF.

The V and J genes are TRBV5-1 and TRBJ1-2; 8 bases match TRBD1. J was trimmed by 3 bases and V by 2 bases; bases with no gene match: 6. The length of the CDR3 is 15 residues. Germline V lookup: CDR1 SGHRS, CDR2 YFSETQ. CDR3 DNA sequence: TGCGCCAGCAGCTTATTTCAGGGGGCGGACTATGGCTACACCTTC. Encoded protein: CASSLFQGADYGYTF.

The V and J genes are TRBV10-3 and TRBJ2-7; possible D gene TRBD2, 5 bases. Trimming took 7 bases from V and 2 from J, leaving 18 bases between them. The CDR3 covers 15 residues. CDR1 and CDR2 (germline): ENHRY, SYGVKD. The CDR3 sequence: CAITQSRTGTYEQYF. CDR3 bases: TGTGCCATCACTCAGAGCAGGACGGGAACCTACGAGCAGTACTTC.

The table lists this clone with a few counts. J is TRBJ1-3 and V is TRBV18; no clear D gene. The CDR3 extends over 16 amino acids. V was clipped by 6 bases and J by 0 bases, with 15 bases between them. Germline V gene sequence: CDR1 KGHSH, CDR2 LQKENI. The CDR3 coding sequence is TGTGCCAGCTCTTTACAGACCCTAAACTCTGGAAACACCATATATTTT. It yields the protein CASSLQTLNSGNTIYF.